This TCR beta chain was captured by sequencing in a study of blood T cell repertoires in COVID-19 (dated by TCRdb to about 2020). In the study overall: Samples covering the acute and convalescent phases of COVID-19 were provided by collaborators in the United States, Italy and Spain. The material from the prospective study consisted of cDNA or gDNA derived from T cells, B-cell-depleted T cells, or PBMCs. Deeply sampled blood TCRbeta repertoires from subjects exposed to, actively infected with, or recovered from COVID-19 were included in the dataset. A freely available public database, intended as a resource for researchers studying the immune response to SARS-CoV-2, is where the repertoires were released. The samples were drawn from two sources: the first 160 participants of the ongoing ImmuneRACE study, and over 950 subjects contributed by 6 global collaborators. Nearly every sample came with metadata listing a de-identified subject ID, COVID-19 status, age in years and sex. Where HLA class I and class II types were available, the types were taken from metadata supplied by the sample provider, not from assay-based typing. General findings and caveats noted by the study authors: How much clinical and demographic metadata was included differed by source and by participant, and the metadata was provided uncurated.

Its CDR3 holds 15 amino acids, cysteine through phenylalanine. The retained sequence is limited to the CDR3, 45 bases, with the frame set at the first base. CDR1 ENHRY and CDR2 SYGVKD were looked up in the germline V gene. Germline trimming: 4 bases from V, 7 bases from J; junction bases outside gene matches: 4. The immunoSEQ Assay, a bias-controlled multiplex PCR, was used to amplify TCRbeta CDR3 regions from genomic DNA. Turning to the authors' computational methods: Nucleated cell counts per sample were estimated from amplification of reference gene primers within the assay. To quantify the absolute abundance of each unique TCRbeta CDR3 rearrangement, sequence reads were collapsed and filtered. For each sample, productive Simpson clonality was calculated as the square root of Simpson's diversity index over productive rearrangements. TCRdb provides this immuneACCESS table in a form limited to in-frame rearrangements. Some clones are lacking; in checked studies, under half of them reflect an unresolved V gene, and why the rest are absent is not known. The DNA was the basis for D and trimming; V, J and clone size are from that table. A total of under 250,000 clones appear in this sample, about 91% of them only once. The ten largest clones represent more than 4.5% of the sample.

On this clone itself: What this receptor recognizes is not known. Base qualities are not provided; no much larger clone lies one nucleotide away.

The collaborating institutions used their own protocols to collect whole blood in K2EDTA tubes. For TCRbeta analysis, collaborators shipped samples in one of three forms: frozen whole blood, isolated PBMCs, or DNA extracted from either of those sample types. The TCR comes from a woman in her forties with acute or convalescent COVID-19. The sequence links TRBV10-3 to TRBJ1-6, and 10 junction bases match TRBD1. Sequenced: peripheral blood. The bases are TGTGCCATCAGTGCATCGGGACAGGGGAATTCACCCCTCCACTTT. It specifies CAISASGQGNSPLHF.